Presented here are 9 T cell receptor beta chains from one specimen sequenced in a study of T cell changes during pregnancy in multiple sclerosis. Measured with immunoSEQ multiplex PCR; TCRdb has only the in-frame clones, and not every one. The sample includes 15,000 to 25,000 clones, roughly nine tenths of them seen just once. The starting material was CD8+ T cells from peripheral blood mononuclear cells, obtained after pregnancy. All receptors derive from a female donor in good health, enrolled as a control in a pregnancy study.

J is TRBJ2-1 and V is TRBV5-1; the D gene is possibly TRBD1 (6 bases). The germline CDR1 and CDR2 sequences are SGHRS and YFSETQ. The CDR3 spans 12 residues. V was trimmed by 6 bases and J by 10 bases, leaving 14 bases between them. The CDR3 DNA sequence: TGCGCCAGCAATTTAGGACAGAGAGAGCAGTTCTTC. Residues: CASNLGQREQFF.

This chain joins TRBV7-8 and TRBJ2-5, with 11 bases fitting TRBD2. V shed 1 base and J 2 bases; nucleotides not matched to a gene: 12. Looked up from germline, CDR1 is SGHVS and CDR2 is FQNEAQ. There are 19 residues in the CDR3. Here the CDR3 DNA reads TGTGCCAGCAGCTTAGAGAACAGGGGGCTAGCGGGGGGTCAAGAGACCCAGTACTTC. This sequence encodes CASSLENRGLAGGQETQYF. Combining the CDR3 with reference TRBV7-8 and TRBJ2-5 gives the whole variable domain GAGVSQSPRYKVAKRGQDVALRCDPISGHVSLFWYQQALGQGPEFLTYFQNEAQLDKSGLPSDRFFAERPEGSVSTLKIQRTQQEDSAVYLCASSLENRGLAGGQETQYFGPGTRLLVL.

The CDR3: CAISKRTGGADTGELFF. The CDR3 DNA sequence: TGTGCCATCAGTAAACGGACAGGGGGCGCGGACACCGGGGAGCTGTTTTTT. V gene TRBV10-3 combines with J gene TRBJ2-2; 11 bases map to TRBD1. CDR3 length equals 17 residues. Germline assignment: CDR1 ENHRY and CDR2 SYGVKD. Germline trimming cut 5 bases from V and 3 bases from J; bases unmatched to any gene: 8.

The chain joins TRBV9 to TRBJ2-1; TRBD2 agrees at 11 bases. Germline-derived CDR1 and CDR2 are SGDLS and YYNGEE. V lost 0 bases and J lost 2; bases outside the gene matches: 7. The CDR3 spans 18 residues. The CDR3 reads CASSVEGIAGGPYNEQFF. The CDR3 bases are TGTGCCAGCAGCGTAGAGGGTATAGCGGGGGGGCCCTACAATGAGCAGTTCTTC. The whole variable domain, filled in from reference TRBV9 and TRBJ2-1, reads DSGVTQTPKHLITATGQRVTLRCSPRSGDLSVYWYQQSLDQGLQFLIQYYNGEERAKGNILERFSAQQFPDLHSELNLSSLELGDSALYFCASSVEGIAGGPYNEQFFGPGTRLTVL.

This chain links TRBV15 with TRBJ2-7; maybe TRBD1 (6 bases). Germline V gene data show CDR1 as LNHNV and CDR2 as YYDKDF (reference sequence). The V end was cut by 0 bases, the J end by 1 base, with 10 bases between. The CDR3 sequence is 15 residues long. CDR3 sequence (DNA): TGTGCCACCAGCAGAGACAGGGGAGCGTCCTACGAGCAGTACTTC. As protein: CATSRDRGASYEQYF.

The genes are TRBV7-2 and TRBJ2-3, with D maybe TRBD1 (5 bases). Germline V gives CDR1 SGHTA, CDR2 FQGNSA. The CDR3 length is 12 residues. V was cut by 5 bases and J by 5 bases, with 8 bases left in between. The DNA for the CDR3 is TGTGCCAGCAGCCAGGGAAGAGATACGCAGTATTTT. Translated, it gives CASSQGRDTQYF.

This clone was recorded only once. V is TRBV11-2 and J is TRBJ2-1, with a weak D call TRBD2 (6 bases). The CDR3 sequence is 16 residues long. Germline V gene lookup returns CDR1 SGHAT and CDR2 FQNNGV. The V end lost 3 bases, the J end lost 4 bases, and 16 bases lay between the germline ends. The DNA of the CDR3 is TGTGCCAGCAGCTTTAGAGGGACTTCTTTTTACAATGAGCAGTTCTTC. This encodes CASSFRGTSFYNEQFF.

V is TRBV5-4 and J is TRBJ2-7; no firm D call. The CDR3 loop spans 13 amino acids. Germline CDR1 SGHNT, CDR2 YYREEE (reference sequence). V lost 0 bases to trimming and J lost 3 bases, with 7 bases between them. The CDR3 coding sequence is TGTGCCAGCAGCTTGGCCTTAAACTACGAGCAGTACTTC. This translates into CASSLALNYEQYF. The complete variable domain, with remaining parts taken from reference TRBV5-4 and TRBJ2-7, reads ETGVTQSPTHLIKTRGQQVTLRCSSQSGHNTVSWYQQALGQGPQFIFQYYREEENGRGNFPPRFSGLQFPNYSSELNVNALELDDSALYLCASSLALNYEQYFGPGTRLTVT.

This clone was observed a handful of times. The chain employs TRBV5-8 and TRBJ1-5; 7 bases are shared with TRBD1. Germline trimming cut 0 bases from V and 0 bases from J; bases unmatched to any gene: 0. This CDR3 has 15 residues. Germline assignment: CDR1 SGHTS and CDR2 YDEGEE. CDR3 bases: TGTGCCAGCAGCTTGGAGGGGGCTAGCAATCAGCCCCAGCATTTT. The encoded protein is CASSLEGASNQPQHF.